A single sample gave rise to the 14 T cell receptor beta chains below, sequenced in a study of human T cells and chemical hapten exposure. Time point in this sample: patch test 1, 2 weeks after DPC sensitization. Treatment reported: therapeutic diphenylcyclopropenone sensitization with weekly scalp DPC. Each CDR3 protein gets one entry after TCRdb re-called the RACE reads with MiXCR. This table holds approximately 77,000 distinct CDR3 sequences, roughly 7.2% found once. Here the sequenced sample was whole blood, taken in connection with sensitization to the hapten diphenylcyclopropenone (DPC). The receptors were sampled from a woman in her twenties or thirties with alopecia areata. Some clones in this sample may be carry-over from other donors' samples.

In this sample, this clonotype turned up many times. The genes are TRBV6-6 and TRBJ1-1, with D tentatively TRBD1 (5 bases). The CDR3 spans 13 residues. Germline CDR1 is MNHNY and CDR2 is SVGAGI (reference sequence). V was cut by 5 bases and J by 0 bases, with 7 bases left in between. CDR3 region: CASSTRVNTEAFF. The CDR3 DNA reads TGTGCCAGCAGTACCAGGGTGAACACTGAAGCTTTCTTT.

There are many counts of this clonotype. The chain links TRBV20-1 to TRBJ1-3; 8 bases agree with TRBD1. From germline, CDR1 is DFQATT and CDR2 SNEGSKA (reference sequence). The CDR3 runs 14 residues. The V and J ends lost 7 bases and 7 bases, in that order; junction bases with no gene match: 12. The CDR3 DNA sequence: TGCAGTGTGTCCAGGGGGCAAAGCGGTAACACCATATATTTT. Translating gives CSVSRGQSGNTIYF.

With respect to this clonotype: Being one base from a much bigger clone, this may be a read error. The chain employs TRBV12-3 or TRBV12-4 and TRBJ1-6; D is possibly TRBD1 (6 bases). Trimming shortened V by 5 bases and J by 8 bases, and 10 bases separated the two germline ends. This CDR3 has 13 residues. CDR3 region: CASSRTEYSPLHF. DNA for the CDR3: TGTGCCAGCAGTCGGACAGAATATTCACCCCTCCACTTT.

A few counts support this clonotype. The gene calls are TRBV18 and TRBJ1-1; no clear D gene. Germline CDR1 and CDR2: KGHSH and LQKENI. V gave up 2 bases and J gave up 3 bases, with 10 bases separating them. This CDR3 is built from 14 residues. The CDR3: CASSPYSRDTEAFF. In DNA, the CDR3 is TGTGCCAGCTCACCATACAGTAGGGACACTGAAGCTTTCTTT.

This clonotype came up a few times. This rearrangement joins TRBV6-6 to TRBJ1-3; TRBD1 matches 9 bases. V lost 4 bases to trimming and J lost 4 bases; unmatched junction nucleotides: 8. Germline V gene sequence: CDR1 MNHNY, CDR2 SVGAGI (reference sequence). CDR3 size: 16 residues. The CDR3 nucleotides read TGTGCCAGCAGTTCGCCCGGGACAGGGAGAGGAAACACCATATATTTT. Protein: CASSSPGTGRGNTIYF.

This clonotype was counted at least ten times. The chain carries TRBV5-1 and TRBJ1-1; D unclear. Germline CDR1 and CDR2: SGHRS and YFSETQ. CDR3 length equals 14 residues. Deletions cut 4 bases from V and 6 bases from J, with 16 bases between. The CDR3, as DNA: TGCGCCAGCAGCATTGGGATGGGCGGCTCTGAAGCTTTCTTT. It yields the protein CASSIGMGGSEAFF.

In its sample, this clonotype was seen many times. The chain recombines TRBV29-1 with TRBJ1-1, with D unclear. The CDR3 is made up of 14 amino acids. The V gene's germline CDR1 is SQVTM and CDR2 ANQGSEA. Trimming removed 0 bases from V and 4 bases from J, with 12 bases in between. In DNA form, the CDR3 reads TGCAGCGTTGAAGATCCGCTCTGGGGCACTGAAGCTTTCTTT. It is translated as CSVEDPLWGTEAFF.

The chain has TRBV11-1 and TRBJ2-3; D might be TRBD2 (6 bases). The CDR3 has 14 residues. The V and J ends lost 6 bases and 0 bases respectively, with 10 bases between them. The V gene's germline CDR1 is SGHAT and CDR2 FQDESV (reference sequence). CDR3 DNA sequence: TGTGCCAGCAGAACGGAGGGGAGCACAGATACGCAGTATTTT. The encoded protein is CASRTEGSTDTQYF. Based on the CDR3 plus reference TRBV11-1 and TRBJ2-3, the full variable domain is EAEVAQSPRYKITEKSQAVAFWCDPISGHATLYWYRQILGQGPELLVQFQDESVVDDSQLPKDRFSAERLKGVDSTLKIQPAELGDSAMYLCASRTEGSTDTQYFGPGTRLTVL.

CDR3 in amino acids: CASDRGPEAFF. CDR3 bases: TGTGCCAGCGACAGGGGTCCTGAAGCTTTCTTT. The rearrangement links TRBV25-1 to TRBJ1-1, with 8 bases aligning to TRBD1. CDR1 and CDR2 from the germline V gene are MGHDK and SYGVNS. CDR3 length equals 11 residues. With 8 bases clipped from V and 6 bases from J, the junction kept 2 bases outside the gene matches.

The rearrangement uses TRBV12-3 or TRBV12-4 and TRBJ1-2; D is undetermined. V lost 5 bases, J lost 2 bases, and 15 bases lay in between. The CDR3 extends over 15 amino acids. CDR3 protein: CASSMGSLPNYGYTF. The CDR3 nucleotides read TGTGCCAGCAGTATGGGGTCTCTCCCGAACTATGGCTACACCTTC.

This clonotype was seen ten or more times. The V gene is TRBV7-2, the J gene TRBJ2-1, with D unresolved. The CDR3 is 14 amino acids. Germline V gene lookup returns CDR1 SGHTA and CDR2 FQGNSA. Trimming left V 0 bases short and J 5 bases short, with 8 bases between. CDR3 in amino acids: CASSLALRDNEQFF. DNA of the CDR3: TGTGCCAGCAGCTTAGCGTTGCGTGACAATGAGCAGTTCTTC.

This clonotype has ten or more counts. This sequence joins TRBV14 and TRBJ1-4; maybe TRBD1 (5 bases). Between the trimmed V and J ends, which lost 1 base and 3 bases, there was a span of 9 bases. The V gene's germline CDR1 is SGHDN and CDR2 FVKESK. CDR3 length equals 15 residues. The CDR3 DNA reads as TGTGCCAGCAGCCAAGGAACGGGGCCTAATGAAAAACTGTTTTTT. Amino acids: CASSQGTGPNEKLFF.

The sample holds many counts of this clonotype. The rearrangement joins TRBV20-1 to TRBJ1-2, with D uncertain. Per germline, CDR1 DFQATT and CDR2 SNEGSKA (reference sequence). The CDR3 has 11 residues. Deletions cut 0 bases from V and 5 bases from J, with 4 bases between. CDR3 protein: CSARDSYGYTF. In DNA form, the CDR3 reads TGCAGTGCTAGAGATTCTTATGGCTACACCTTC.

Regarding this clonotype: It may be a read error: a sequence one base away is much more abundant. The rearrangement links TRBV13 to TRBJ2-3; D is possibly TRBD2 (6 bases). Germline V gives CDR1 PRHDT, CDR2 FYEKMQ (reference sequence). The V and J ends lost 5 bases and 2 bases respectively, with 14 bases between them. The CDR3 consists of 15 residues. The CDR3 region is CASSHLGGYTDTQYF. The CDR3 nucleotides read TGTGCCAGCAGCCACCTGGGGGGATACACAGATACGCAGTATTTT.